This TCR beta chain was recorded in a study of prognosis after radiotherapy for stage I lung cancer. Whole-study context: Squamous cell carcinoma was diagnosed in several patients and adenocarcinoma in around 13.

Two rounds of multiplex PCR amplified TCR beta CDR3 from genomic DNA. Round one of PCR was performed, and it used primers specific to each TRBV and TRBJ gene. Via MiXCR, TCRdb re-called the multiplex PCR reads, giving one row per CDR3 protein. This sample yields about 27,000 distinct CDR3 sequences, of which around 45% are seen a single time; 14% to 15% belongs to the top ten. Disease was node-negative on CT and PET/CT in all patients; none had prior chemotherapy, radiotherapy or other malignancies. In regard to this clonotype: The junction does not match germline at one end; this may be a read error.

This CDR3 region has 17 residues. Germline lookup yields CDR1 MDHEN and CDR2 SYDVKM. The chain has TRBV28 and TRBJ2-1; 10 nucleotides align to TRBD2. The source is a donor over 45 with non-small cell lung cancer. Here the sequenced sample was PBMCs, taken before or after stereotactic body radiation therapy (not recorded which). CDR3 protein: CASSSPSGSSHGNEQLF. CDR3 coding DNA: TGTGCCAGCAGTTCGCCTAGCGGGAGCTCACATGGGAATGAGCAGTTATTC.